The 16 T cell receptor beta chains in this list originate from one sample, sequenced in a study of identical twins. TCRdb re-derived calls from the 5' RACE reads in MiXCR, one entry per CDR3 protein. The sample includes under 250,000 distinct CDR3 sequences, 7% to 8.5% seen only once; the top ten take under 6.5%. These data were also filed under a second study, of yellow fever vaccine responses in identical twins.

Sequenced: CD8+ T cells sorted from blood. These TCRs come from a woman under 30 in good health.

This clonotype was observed a handful of times. The chain employs TRBV7-9 and TRBJ2-3; 7 nucleotides agree with TRBD2. The V gene's germline CDR1 is SEHNR and CDR2 FQNEAQ (reference sequence). The CDR3 contains 13 residues. J was trimmed by 2 bases and V by 10 bases; bases with no gene match: 6. The CDR3 protein is CATSGTNTDTQYF. In nucleotides, the CDR3 is TGTGCCACTTCCGGGACTAACACAGATACGCAGTATTTT.

The chain employs TRBV5-6 and TRBJ2-5; D is ambiguous. Trimming stripped 0 bases from V and 2 bases from J, with 5 bases between. Germline-derived CDR1 and CDR2 are SGHDT and YYEEEE. The CDR3 has 13 residues. The CDR3 sequence: CASSLEAQETQYF. The CDR3 DNA sequence: TGTGCCAGCAGCTTGGAGGCTCAAGAGACCCAGTACTTC.

The table lists this clonotype with a few counts. The chain employs TRBV3-1 and TRBJ1-5; D not resolved. V was clipped by 4 bases and J by 7 bases, with 8 bases between them. Germline V lookup: CDR1 LGHDT, CDR2 YNNKEL (reference sequence). The CDR3 length is 12 residues. The CDR3 DNA reads as TGTGCCAGCAGCCCAGCGGGGCAGCCCCAGCATTTT. This sequence encodes CASSPAGQPQHF.

This clonotype appeared a few times. The CDR3 coding sequence is TGCAGTGCTAGGGCGACTAGCCCGAACACCGGGGAGCTGTTTTTT. Residues: CSARATSPNTGELFF. This chain uses TRBV20-1 with TRBJ2-2, with TRBD2 matching over 7 bases. Germline CDR1 is DFQATT and CDR2 is SNEGSKA (reference sequence). CDR3 length equals 15 residues. The V and J ends lost 3 bases and 0 bases, in that order; junction bases with no gene match: 4.

The rearrangement joins TRBV5-1 to TRBJ2-7; tentatively, D is TRBD1 or TRBD2 (6 bases each). Germline V gene data show CDR1 as SGHRS and CDR2 as YFSETQ. The CDR3 consists of 13 residues. Trimming pared 3 bases from V and 4 bases from J, leaving 11 bases between. CDR3 amino acids: CASSSGATYEQYV. CDR3 bases: TGCGCCAGCAGCTCGGGGGCCACGTACGAGCAGTACGTC.

Only a few counts were recorded for this clonotype. The V call is TRBV6-4, the J call TRBJ2-1, with D possibly being TRBD2 (6 bases). Germline lookup yields CDR1 MRHNA and CDR2 SNTAGT. The CDR3 length is 15 residues. Deletions cut 7 bases from V and 9 bases from J, with 22 bases between. Written as DNA, the CDR3 is TGTGCCAGCAAGGGGCGCGGAGGGGAAAATGCTGAGCAGTTCTTC. Encoded protein: CASKGRGGENAEQFF.

The V call is TRBV5-5, the J call TRBJ1-4; D is ambiguous. Between the trimmed V and J ends, which lost 5 bases and 4 bases, there was a span of 15 bases. This CDR3 comprises 15 residues. The V gene's germline CDR1 is SGHKS and CDR2 YYEKEE (reference sequence). The CDR3 DNA is TGTGCCAGCAGTTGGAGCGGAGGGATTAATGAAAAACTGTTTTTT. Residues: CASSWSGGINEKLFF. Full variable domain (rest looked up from reference TRBV5-5 and TRBJ1-4): DAGVTQSPTHLIKTRGQQVTLRCSPISGHKSVSWYQQVLGQGPQFIFQYYEKEERGRGNFPDRFSARQFPNYSSELNVNALLLGDSALYLCASSWSGGINEKLFFGSGTQLSVL.

The V call is TRBV25-1, the J call TRBJ2-5, with 8 nucleotides matching TRBD1. There are 14 residues in the CDR3. The V and J ends lost 4 bases and 0 bases, in that order; junction bases with no gene match: 1. CDR1 MGHDK and CDR2 SYGVNS come from the germline V gene. The CDR3 sequence: CASSGTGYQETQYF. For the CDR3, the DNA is TGTGCCAGCAGTGGGACAGGGTACCAAGAGACCCAGTACTTC. Looking up the rest from reference TRBV25-1 and TRBJ2-5 gives the full variable domain: EADIYQTPRYLVIGTGKKITLECSQTMGHDKMYWYQQDPGMELHLIHYSYGVNSTEKGDLSSESTVSRIRTEHFPLTLESARPSHTSQYLCASSGTGYQETQYFGPGTRLLVL.

The rearrangement links TRBV9 to TRBJ2-1; 8 nucleotides agree with TRBD2. The trim removed 4 bases at V and 10 bases at J, leaving 13 bases unmatched. CDR1 SGDLS and CDR2 YYNGEE come from the germline V gene. The CDR3 is made up of 15 amino acids. The CDR3 bases are TGTGCCAGCAGCATCAGCGGGAGTGTTAATGACGAGCAGTTCTTC. This translates into CASSISGSVNDEQFF.

In its sample, this clonotype was seen many times. V is TRBV20-1 and J is TRBJ2-1, with 7 nucleotides matching TRBD2. This CDR3 is 15 amino acids long. The V and J ends lost 0 bases and 6 bases, in that order; junction bases with no gene match: 8. CDR1 is DFQATT, CDR2 SNEGSKA, per germline (reference sequence). CDR3 nucleotides: TGCAGTGCTAGAGACCCTAGCGGCACCTCCAATGAGCAGTTCTTC. Its protein product is CSARDPSGTSNEQFF.

This clonotype was found many times. The J gene is TRBJ2-5, the V gene TRBV6-5, with TRBD1 identical over 7 bases. This CDR3 is 15 amino acids long. Germline V CDR1 and CDR2: MNHEY, SVGAGI. Trimming removed 2 bases from V and 2 bases from J; junction bases left unmatched: 5. The CDR3 loop reads CASSYTGATQETQYF. The CDR3 nucleotides are TGTGCCAGCAGTTACACAGGGGCTACGCAAGAGACCCAGTACTTC.

In this sample, this clonotype turned up many times. The V call is TRBV4-1, the J call TRBJ2-7; 8 nucleotides align to TRBD1. CDR1 is MGHRA and CDR2 is YSYEKL in the germline V gene. Unmatched junction bases numbered 3, after V lost 3 bases and J lost 5 bases. The CDR3 contains 13 residues. The CDR3 nucleotides read TGCGCCAGCAGCCACCCGGACAGGGACGAGCAGTACTTC. Encoded protein: CASSHPDRDEQYF.

This clonotype was detected many times. V usage is TRBV5-6 and J usage is TRBJ2-1; D is undetermined. The CDR3 sequence is 14 residues long. The V and J ends lost 3 bases and 0 bases respectively, with 7 bases between them. Germline V gene lookup returns CDR1 SGHDT and CDR2 YYEEEE. DNA of the CDR3: TGTGCCAGCAGCTCTGATAGCTCCTACAATGAGCAGTTCTTC. It codes for CASSSDSSYNEQFF.

Ten or more counts support this clonotype. This sequence joins TRBV7-9 and TRBJ2-5, with D hard to call. CDR3 length equals 11 residues. Germline V gene data show CDR1 as SEHNR and CDR2 as FQNEAQ (reference sequence). V lost 4 bases and J 7 bases, leaving 7 bases between the germline ends. CDR3 DNA: TGTGCCAGCAGCTATGATCCGACCCAGTACTTC. It specifies CASSYDPTQYF.

V and J are TRBV6-5 and TRBJ2-7; 10 nucleotides line up with TRBD2. This CDR3 has 16 amino acids. V lost 0 bases and J lost 5; bases outside the gene matches: 7. Germline lookup yields CDR1 MNHEY and CDR2 SVGAGI. The CDR3 sequence is CASSYSTSGVPHEQYF. The CDR3 coding sequence is TGTGCCAGCAGTTACTCAACTAGCGGGGTACCCCACGAGCAGTACTTC.

This clonotype was observed at least ten times. V gene TRBV12-3 or TRBV12-4 combines with J gene TRBJ2-2; TRBD2 agrees at 9 bases. V trimming: 3 bases; J trimming: 1 base; junction bases outside the gene matches: 0. The CDR3 runs 15 residues. The CDR3 nucleotides read TGTGCCAGCAGTTTTAGCGGGGGGAACACCGGGGAGCTGTTTTTT. Amino acid sequence: CASSFSGGNTGELFF.